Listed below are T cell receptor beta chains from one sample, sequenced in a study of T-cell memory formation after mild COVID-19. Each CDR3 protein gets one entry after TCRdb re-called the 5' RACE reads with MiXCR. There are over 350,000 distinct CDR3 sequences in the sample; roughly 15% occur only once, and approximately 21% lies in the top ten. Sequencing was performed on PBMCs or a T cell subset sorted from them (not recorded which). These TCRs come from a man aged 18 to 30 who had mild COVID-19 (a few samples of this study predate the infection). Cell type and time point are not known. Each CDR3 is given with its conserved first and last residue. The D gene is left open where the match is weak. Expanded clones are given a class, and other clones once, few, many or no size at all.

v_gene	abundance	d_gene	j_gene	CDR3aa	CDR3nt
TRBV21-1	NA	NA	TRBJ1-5	CASSKDRDRAYNQPQHF	TGTGCCAGCAGCAAAGATAGAGACAGGGCTTACAATCAGCCCCAGCATTTT
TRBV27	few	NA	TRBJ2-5	CASSPRHLWETQYF	TGTGCCAGCAGTCCCCGACACCTATGGGAGACCCAGTACTTC
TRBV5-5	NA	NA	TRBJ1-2	CASSLYGEGGGYTF	TGTGCCAGCAGCTTGTACGGCGAGGGAGGGGGCTACACCTTC
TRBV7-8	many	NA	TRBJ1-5	CASSKVEGTYSNQPQHF	TGTGCCAGCAGCAAGGTGGAGGGGACTTATAGCAATCAGCCCCAGCATTTT
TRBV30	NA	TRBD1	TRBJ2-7	CAWSTGTGVGEQYF	TGTGCCTGGAGTACCGGGACAGGGGTCGGCGAGCAGTACTTC
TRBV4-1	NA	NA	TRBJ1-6	CASSQNSASYNSPLHF	TGCGCCAGCAGCCAAAATAGCGCCTCCTATAATTCACCCCTCCACTTT
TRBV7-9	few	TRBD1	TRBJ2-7	CASTLGQEDYEQYF	TGTGCCAGCACCCTTGGACAGGAAGACTACGAGCAGTACTTC
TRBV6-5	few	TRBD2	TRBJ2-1	CASSYLAGGSYNEQFF	TGTGCCAGCAGTTACCTAGCGGGGGGTTCCTACAATGAGCAGTTCTTC
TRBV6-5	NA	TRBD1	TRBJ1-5	CASSPGQGWNQPQHF	TGTGCCAGCAGTCCCGGACAGGGTTGGAATCAGCCCCAGCATTTT
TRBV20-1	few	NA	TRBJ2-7	CSAMRGGEFYEQYF	TGCAGTGCGATGCGGGGTGGGGAGTTCTACGAGCAGTACTTC
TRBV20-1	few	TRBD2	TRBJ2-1	CSAVVLAGGPGEQFF	TGCAGTGCGGTCGTTTTAGCGGGGGGGCCGGGAGAGCAGTTCTTC
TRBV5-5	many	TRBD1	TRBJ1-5	CASSFTGTGRGQPQHF	TGTGCCAGCAGCTTTACCGGGACAGGAAGGGGTCAGCCCCAGCATTTT
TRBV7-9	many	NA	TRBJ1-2	CASSLGGTYGYTF	TGTGCCAGCAGCTTAGGGGGTACCTATGGCTACACCTTC
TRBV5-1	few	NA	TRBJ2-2	CASSLSLPESAGELFF	TGCGCCAGCAGCTTGAGCCTGCCGGAGTCTGCCGGGGAGCTGTTTTTT
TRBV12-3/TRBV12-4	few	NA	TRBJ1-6	CASSLWGGSSSPLHF	TGTGCCAGCAGTTTATGGGGGGGCTCCTCCTCACCCCTCCACTTT
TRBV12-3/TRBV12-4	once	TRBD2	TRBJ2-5	CASSPFSSGETQYF	TGTGCCAGCAGCCCATTTTCTAGCGGTGAGACCCAGTACTTC
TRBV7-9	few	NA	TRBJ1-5	CASSRSTENQPQHF	TGTGCCAGCAGCCGATCGACGGAGAATCAGCCCCAGCATTTT
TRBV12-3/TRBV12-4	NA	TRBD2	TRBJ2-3	CASSLQGLAGGSTDTQYF	TGTGCCAGCAGTTTACAGGGACTAGCGGGGGGGAGCACAGATACGCAGTATTTT
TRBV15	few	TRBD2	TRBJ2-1	CATSRAGAGGPNEQFF	TGTGCCACCAGCAGAGCAGGAGCGGGGGGGCCAAATGAGCAGTTCTTC
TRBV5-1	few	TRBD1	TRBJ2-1	CASTLGQPYNEQFF	TGCGCCAGCACCCTGGGACAGCCGTACAATGAGCAGTTCTTC
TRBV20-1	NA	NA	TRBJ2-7	CSSPEGPYEQYF	TGCAGTTCGCCGGAGGGGCCCTACGAGCAGTACTTC
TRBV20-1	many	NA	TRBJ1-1	CSARENTEAFF	TGCAGTGCTAGGGAGAACACTGAAGCTTTCTTT
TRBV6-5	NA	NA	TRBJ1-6	CASSYWGATEGSPLHF	TGTGCCAGCAGTTACTGGGGGGCAACTGAAGGTTCACCCCTCCACTTT
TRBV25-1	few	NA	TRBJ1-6	CASSDKSSYNSPLHF	TGTGCCAGCAGTGATAAGAGCTCCTATAATTCACCCCTCCACTTT
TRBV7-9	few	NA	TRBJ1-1	CASRNPPGHQNTEAFF	TGTGCCAGCAGGAACCCCCCGGGACACCAGAACACTGAAGCTTTCTTT
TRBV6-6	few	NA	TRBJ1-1	CASSSTYATEAFF	TGTGCCAGCAGCTCAACCTACGCCACTGAAGCTTTCTTT
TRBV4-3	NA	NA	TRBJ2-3	CASSHGGGGTQYF	TGCGCCAGCAGCCACGGAGGGGGGGGCACGCAGTATTTT
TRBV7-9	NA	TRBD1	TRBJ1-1	CASSLQGGLRSEAFF	TGTGCCAGCAGCTTACAAGGGGGCTTGCGGTCTGAAGCTTTCTTT